This T cell receptor (beta chain) was found in a study of T-cell reconstitution after alpha-beta-depleted transplantation in children. This clonotype has a handful of counts. The TCRbeta library was prepared with unique molecular identifiers. One entry per CDR3 protein results from TCRdb running MiXCR on the PCR reads. The sample records some 240,000 distinct CDR3 sequences, around 12% being singletons. Trimming left V 2 bases short and J 4 bases short, with 11 bases between. The CDR3 contains 14 residues. Germline V gene sequence: CDR1 ENHRY, CDR2 SYGVKD. Here the sequenced sample was PBMCs from the stem cell graft donor, taken from the stem cell graft. The rearrangement links TRBV10-3 to TRBJ1-2; possibly TRBD1 for D (5 bases). The clonotype originates from a human donor who donated a stem cell graft to a child with acute lymphoblastic leukemia. CDR3 DNA: TGTGCCATCAGTGAGCTAAGGGGCCCCTATGGCTACACCTTC. This encodes CAISELRGPYGYTF.